What follows describes a single T cell receptor beta chain. The data derive from a study of blood T cell repertoires in COVID-19. Repertoires were generated with immunoSEQ multiplex PCR, while TCRdb's copy carries only in-frame clones and drops some. Of 150,000 to 200,000 clones listed, over 70% were seen once; the top ten hold 8% to 13%. Membership in each cohort depended on participant-reported clinical history. V shed 6 bases and J 2 bases; nucleotides not matched to a gene: 4. Germline CDR1 reads MNHEY; CDR2 reads SVGAGI. The length of the CDR3 is 15 residues. Sequences were obtained from PBMCs or T cells enriched from blood (not recorded which). This chain joins TRBV6-5 and TRBJ1-5; 10 bases align to TRBD1. The origin of this receptor is a man aged 50 to 59 who had recovered from COVID-19. CDR3 amino acids: CASRPGTGGNQPQHF. The CDR3 DNA reads as TGTGCCAGCAGACCCGGGACAGGGGGCAATCAGCCCCAGCATTTT.